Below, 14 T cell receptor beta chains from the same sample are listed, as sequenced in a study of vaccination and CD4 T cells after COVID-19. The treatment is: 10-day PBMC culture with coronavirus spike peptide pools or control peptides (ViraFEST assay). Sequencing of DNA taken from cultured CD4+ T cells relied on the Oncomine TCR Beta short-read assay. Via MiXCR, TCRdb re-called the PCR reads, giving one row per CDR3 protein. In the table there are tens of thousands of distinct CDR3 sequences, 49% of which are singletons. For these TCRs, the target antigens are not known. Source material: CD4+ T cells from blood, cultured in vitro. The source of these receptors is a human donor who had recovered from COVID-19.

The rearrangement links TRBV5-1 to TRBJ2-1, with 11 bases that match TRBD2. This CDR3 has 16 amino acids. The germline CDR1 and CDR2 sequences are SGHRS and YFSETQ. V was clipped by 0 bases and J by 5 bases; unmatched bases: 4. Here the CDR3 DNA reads TGCGCCAGCAGCTTGGAGGGTAGCGGGGGGGACAATGAGCAGTTCTTC. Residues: CASSLEGSGGDNEQFF.

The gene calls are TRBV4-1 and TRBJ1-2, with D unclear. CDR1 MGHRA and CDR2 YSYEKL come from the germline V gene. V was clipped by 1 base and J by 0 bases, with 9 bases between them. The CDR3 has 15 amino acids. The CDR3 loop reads CASSQGSRPNYGYTF. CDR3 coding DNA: TGCGCCAGCAGCCAAGGGTCGCGCCCTAACTATGGCTACACCTTC.

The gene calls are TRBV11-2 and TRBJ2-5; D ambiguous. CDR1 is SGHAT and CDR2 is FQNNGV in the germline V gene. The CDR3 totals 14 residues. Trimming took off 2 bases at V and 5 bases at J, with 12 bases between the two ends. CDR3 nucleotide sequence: TGTGCCAGCAGCTTAATCTGGGGTCGTGAGACCCAGTACTTC. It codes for CASSLIWGRETQYF.

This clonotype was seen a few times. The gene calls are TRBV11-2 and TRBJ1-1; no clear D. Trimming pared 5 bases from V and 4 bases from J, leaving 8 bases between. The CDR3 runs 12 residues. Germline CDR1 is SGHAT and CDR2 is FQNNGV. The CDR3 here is CASSERRTEAFF. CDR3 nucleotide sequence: TGTGCCAGCAGCGAGCGTCGCACTGAAGCTTTCTTT.

The CDR3 sequence is CASSLARGVDTQYF. CDR3 DNA: TGTGCCAGCAGCTTAGCGCGAGGGGTAGATACGCAGTATTTT. The rearrangement joins TRBV7-6 to TRBJ2-3; TRBD1 or TRBD2 may be the D gene (5 bases each). The CDR3 has 14 amino acids. The germline gives CDR1 SGHVS, CDR2 FNYEAQ. The V end lost 0 bases, the J end lost 5 bases, and 9 bases lay between the germline ends.

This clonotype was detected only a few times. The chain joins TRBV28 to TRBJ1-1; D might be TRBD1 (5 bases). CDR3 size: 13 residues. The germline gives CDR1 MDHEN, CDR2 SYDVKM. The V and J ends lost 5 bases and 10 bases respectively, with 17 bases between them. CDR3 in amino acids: CASSPQSGGRAFF. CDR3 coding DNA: TGTGCCAGCAGTCCTCAATCCGGGGGTCGAGCTTTCTTT.

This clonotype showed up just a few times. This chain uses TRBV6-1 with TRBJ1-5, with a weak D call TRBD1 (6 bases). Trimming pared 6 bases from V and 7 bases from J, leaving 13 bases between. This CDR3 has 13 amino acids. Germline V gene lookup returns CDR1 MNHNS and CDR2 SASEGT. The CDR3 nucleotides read TGTGCCAGCAGAACGGGGGGCGTGCAGCCCCAGCATTTT. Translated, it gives CASRTGGVQPQHF.

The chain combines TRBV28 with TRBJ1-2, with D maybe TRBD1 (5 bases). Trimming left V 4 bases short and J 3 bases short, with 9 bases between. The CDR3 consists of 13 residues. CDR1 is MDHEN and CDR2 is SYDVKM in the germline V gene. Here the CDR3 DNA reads TGTGCCAGCAGTTCGGGACCGTACTATGGCTACACCTTC. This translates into CASSSGPYYGYTF.

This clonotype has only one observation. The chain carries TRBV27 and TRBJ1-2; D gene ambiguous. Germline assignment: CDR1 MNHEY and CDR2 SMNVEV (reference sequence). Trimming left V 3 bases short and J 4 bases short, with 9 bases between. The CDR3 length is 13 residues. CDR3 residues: CASSFKGFYGYTF. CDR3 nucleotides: TGTGCCAGCAGTTTTAAGGGCTTCTATGGCTACACCTTC.

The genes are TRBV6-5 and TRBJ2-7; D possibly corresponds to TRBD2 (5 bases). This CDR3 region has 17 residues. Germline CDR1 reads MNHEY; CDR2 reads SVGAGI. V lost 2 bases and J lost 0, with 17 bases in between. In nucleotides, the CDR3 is TGTGCCAGCAGTTACGGCGGTCGGGGTTCCAGCTCCTACGAGCAGTACTTC. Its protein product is CASSYGGRGSSSYEQYF.

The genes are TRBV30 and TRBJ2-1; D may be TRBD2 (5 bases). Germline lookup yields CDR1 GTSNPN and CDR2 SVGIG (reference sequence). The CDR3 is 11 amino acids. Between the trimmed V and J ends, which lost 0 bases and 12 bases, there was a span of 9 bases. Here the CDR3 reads CAWSVLRVQFF. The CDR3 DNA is TGTGCCTGGAGTGTTTTGCGGGTGCAGTTCTTC.

CDR3 bases: TGTGCCAGTAGTGCGAGTAGCTCCTACGAGCAGTACTTC. Residues: CASSASSSYEQYF. This sequence joins TRBV19 and TRBJ2-7; unclear D gene. Germline V lookup: CDR1 LNHDA, CDR2 SQIVND (reference sequence). The CDR3 contains 13 residues. With 5 bases removed from V and 0 bases from J, the gap between germline ends came to 8 bases. The whole variable domain, filled in from reference TRBV19 and TRBJ2-7, reads DGGITQSPKYLFRKEGQNVTLSCEQNLNHDAMYWYRQDPGQGLRLIYYSQIVNDFQKGDIAEGYSVSREKKESFPLTVTSAQKNPTAFYLCASSASSSYEQYFGPGTRLTVT.

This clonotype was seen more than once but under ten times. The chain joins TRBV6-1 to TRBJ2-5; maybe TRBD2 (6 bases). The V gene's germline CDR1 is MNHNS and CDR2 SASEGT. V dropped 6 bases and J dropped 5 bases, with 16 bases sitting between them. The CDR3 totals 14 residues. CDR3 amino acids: CASRQGLSGETQYF. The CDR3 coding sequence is TGTGCCAGCAGGCAGGGACTCAGTGGGGAGACCCAGTACTTC.

CDR3 sequence (DNA): TGCGCCAGCAGCCGCCCCGGGGCAGCCCCCAACGAAAAACTGTTTTTT. This sequence encodes CASSRPGAAPNEKLFF. The chain carries TRBV4-1 and TRBJ1-4, with D possibly TRBD1 on 5 matching bases. CDR1 MGHRA and CDR2 YSYEKL come from the germline V gene. The CDR3 sequence is 16 residues long. Trimming took 4 bases from V and 8 from J, leaving 20 bases between them.